These T cell receptor beta chains were read from a single sample in a study of PD-1 blockade in classical Hodgkin lymphoma. TCRdb's table, derived via immunoSEQ multiplex PCR, lists solely in-frame clones and lacks some. This sample carries around 14,000 clones, 65% to 85% of them seen once, and the ten largest clones take almost 25%. The input for sequencing was peripheral blood mononuclear cells (PBMCs), taken before the second cycle of nivolumab. The receptors were sampled from a human donor with classical Hodgkin lymphoma. Both conserved end residues are part of each CDR3. D genes are given only for firm matches. The listing skips clone size in some rows; elsewhere it reads once, few, many or a size class.

d_call: TRBD1; v_call: TRBV19; j_call: TRBJ1-4; clone_size: -; cdr3_nt: TGTGCCTGTCGTGGACAGGCGGCAACTAATGAAAAACTGTTTTTT; cdr3_aa: CACRGQAATNEKLFF
d_call: TRBD1; v_call: TRBV27; j_call: TRBJ1-6; clone_size: -; cdr3_nt: TGTGCCAGCAGTCCGCGACAGGGGCCTTCACCCCTCCACTTT; cdr3_aa: CASSPRQGPSPLHF
d_call: -; v_call: TRBV4-1; j_call: TRBJ1-2; clone_size: -; cdr3_nt: TGCGCCAGCAGCCAAGAGGAGGGGGTGAGGGGCTACACCTTC; cdr3_aa: CASSQEEGVRGYTF
d_call: TRBD1; v_call: TRBV10-1; j_call: TRBJ2-7; clone_size: once; cdr3_nt: TGCGCCAGCAGCCCGGGACAGAGCTACGAGCAGTACTTC; cdr3_aa: CASSPGQSYEQYF
d_call: -; v_call: TRBV6-5; j_call: TRBJ1-3; clone_size: -; cdr3_nt: TGTGCCAGCAGTTCGAGGGGCGGAAACACCATATATTTT; cdr3_aa: CASSSRGGNTIYF
d_call: -; v_call: TRBV6-5; j_call: TRBJ1-6; clone_size: -; cdr3_nt: TGTGCCAGCAGTTACTCGAACAAGGGGGGCGGTTCACCCCTCCACTTT; cdr3_aa: CASSYSNKGGGSPLHF
d_call: TRBD1; v_call: TRBV10-1; j_call: TRBJ2-7; clone_size: -; cdr3_nt: TGCGCCAGCGGGGGGGACAGGGTGCTTCGGGAGCAGTACTTC; cdr3_aa: CASGGDRVLREQYF
d_call: -; v_call: TRBV7-9; j_call: TRBJ2-1; clone_size: -; cdr3_nt: TGTGCCAGCAGCTCCTTGGAAAGGGACGACAATGAGCAGTTCTTC; cdr3_aa: CASSSLERDDNEQFF
d_call: TRBD1; v_call: TRBV11-2; j_call: TRBJ2-1; clone_size: -; cdr3_nt: TGTGCCAGCAGAAGACAGGGGGCGCTTAATGAGCAGTTCTTC; cdr3_aa: CASRRQGALNEQFF
d_call: TRBD1; v_call: TRBV5-1; j_call: TRBJ2-3; clone_size: -; cdr3_nt: TGCGCCAGCAGCTTGGGGACAGGGTTCGCAGATACGCAGTATTTT; cdr3_aa: CASSLGTGFADTQYF
d_call: -; v_call: TRBV2; j_call: TRBJ1-2; clone_size: -; cdr3_nt: TGTGCCAGCAGTGAAGAGTCATATGGCTACACCTTC; cdr3_aa: CASSEESYGYTF
d_call: -; v_call: TRBV7-9; j_call: TRBJ1-2; clone_size: -; cdr3_nt: TGTGCCAGCAGCCCCCGCTTCGGGAACTATGGCTACACCTTC; cdr3_aa: CASSPRFGNYGYTF
d_call: -; v_call: TRBV7-9; j_call: TRBJ1-1; clone_size: -; cdr3_nt: TGTGCCAGCAGCTTAGCATCGGTGGGCACTGAAGCTTTCTTT; cdr3_aa: CASSLASVGTEAFF
d_call: -; v_call: TRBV5-1; j_call: TRBJ2-7; clone_size: -; cdr3_nt: TGCGCCAGCAGCTTGAGCAACTACGAGCAGTACTTC; cdr3_aa: CASSLSNYEQYF
d_call: -; v_call: TRBV27; j_call: TRBJ2-3; clone_size: -; cdr3_nt: TGTGCCAGCAGTTTATCGGTCAGGCCCACAGATACGCAGTATTTT; cdr3_aa: CASSLSVRPTDTQYF
d_call: -; v_call: TRBV5-6; j_call: TRBJ1-6; clone_size: -; cdr3_nt: TGTGCCAGCAGCTTGGACAGGGCGGAGTCACCCCTCCACTTT; cdr3_aa: CASSLDRAESPLHF
d_call: -; v_call: TRBV9; j_call: TRBJ1-4; clone_size: once; cdr3_nt: TGTGCCAGCAGCCCACGGGAGGCCTTTACGGAAAAACTGTTTTTT; cdr3_aa: CASSPREAFTEKLFF
d_call: -; v_call: TRBV5-8; j_call: TRBJ1-2; clone_size: -; cdr3_nt: TGTGCCAGCAGCTGGGGTCACCTAAACTATGGCTACACCTTC; cdr3_aa: CASSWGHLNYGYTF
d_call: -; v_call: TRBV19; j_call: TRBJ2-5; clone_size: -; cdr3_nt: TGTGCCAGTAGTATAGATCGTACAGGAGGGACCCAGTACTTC; cdr3_aa: CASSIDRTGGTQYF
d_call: TRBD2; v_call: TRBV7-9; j_call: TRBJ2-4; clone_size: -; cdr3_nt: TGTGCCAGCAGCCTCGGACTAGCGGTAGCCAAAAACATTCAGTACTTC; cdr3_aa: CASSLGLAVAKNIQYF
d_call: TRBD1; v_call: TRBV5-6; j_call: TRBJ1-1; clone_size: -; cdr3_nt: TGTGCCAGCAGCTTGGGGAGGGGGCTCGAAGCTTTCTTT; cdr3_aa: CASSLGRGLEAFF
d_call: TRBD2; v_call: TRBV10-3; j_call: TRBJ2-3; clone_size: -; cdr3_nt: TGTGCCATCAGAACGGGGACTAGCGGTCTGCTCACAGATACGCAGTATTTT; cdr3_aa: CAIRTGTSGLLTDTQYF
d_call: TRBD1; v_call: TRBV19; j_call: TRBJ1-2; clone_size: medium-sized; cdr3_nt: TGTGCCACGTCGGACAGGGGCTACTATGGCTACACCTTC; cdr3_aa: CATSDRGYYGYTF
d_call: -; v_call: TRBV4-2; j_call: TRBJ2-7; clone_size: -; cdr3_nt: TGTGCCAGCAGCCAAGAGCACAGGGTCTCCTACGAGCAGTACTTC; cdr3_aa: CASSQEHRVSYEQYF
d_call: TRBD1; v_call: TRBV27; j_call: TRBJ2-5; clone_size: -; cdr3_nt: TGTGCCGTTAGACAGGGGGTTTCAGAGACCCAGTACTTC; cdr3_aa: CAVRQGVSETQYF
d_call: -; v_call: TRBV7-9; j_call: TRBJ2-3; clone_size: -; cdr3_nt: TGTGCCAGCGTCCCCCATATAGCCCGCCTAACTTTTAACACAGATACGCAGTATTTT; cdr3_aa: CASVPHIARLTFNTDTQYF
d_call: -; v_call: TRBV4-1; j_call: TRBJ2-3; clone_size: -; cdr3_nt: TGCGCCAGCAGCCATGTCGCCCAGAGGCTAGGGGCCAAAGATACGCAGTATTTT; cdr3_aa: CASSHVAQRLGAKDTQYF
d_call: -; v_call: TRBV27; j_call: TRBJ1-5; clone_size: -; cdr3_nt: TGTGCCAGCAGTTTAGGTAGGAATCAGCCCCAGCATTTT; cdr3_aa: CASSLGRNQPQHF
d_call: TRBD2; v_call: TRBV4-1; j_call: TRBJ2-3; clone_size: -; cdr3_nt: TGCGCCAGCAGCCACGGACAGACTAGCGGGGTTACAGATACGCAGTATTTT; cdr3_aa: CASSHGQTSGVTDTQYF
d_call: -; v_call: TRBV5-1; j_call: TRBJ1-3; clone_size: -; cdr3_nt: TGCGCCAGCAGCTTGGGGCAGGACTCTGGAAACACCATATATTTT; cdr3_aa: CASSLGQDSGNTIYF
d_call: -; v_call: TRBV7-7; j_call: TRBJ1-1; clone_size: -; cdr3_nt: TGTGCCAGCAGCTTTTCCAGGGCTTCTGAAGCTTTCTTT; cdr3_aa: CASSFSRASEAFF
d_call: -; v_call: TRBV27; j_call: TRBJ1-6; clone_size: medium-sized; cdr3_nt: TGTGCCAGCAGTTTATGGATCCACACAGGGTTGGATAATTCACCCCTCCACTTT; cdr3_aa: CASSLWIHTGLDNSPLHF
d_call: TRBD1; v_call: TRBV5-1; j_call: TRBJ2-5; clone_size: -; cdr3_nt: TGCGCCAGCAGCTTGGCATTTCGGACAGGGGAAAGGGGAGAGACCCAGTACTTC; cdr3_aa: CASSLAFRTGERGETQYF
d_call: -; v_call: TRBV28; j_call: TRBJ2-1; clone_size: -; cdr3_nt: TGTGCCAGCAGCCCCTTGGGGGGCTACAATGAGCAGTTCTTC; cdr3_aa: CASSPLGGYNEQFF
d_call: -; v_call: TRBV6-5; j_call: TRBJ1-5; clone_size: once; cdr3_nt: TGTGCCAGCGCGTCAGGCTGGGGCAATCAGCCCCAGCATTTT; cdr3_aa: CASASGWGNQPQHF
d_call: -; v_call: TRBV9; j_call: TRBJ1-4; clone_size: -; cdr3_nt: TGTGCCAGCAGCCCCTGGGGGGAACCTAATGAAAAACTGTTTTTT; cdr3_aa: CASSPWGEPNEKLFF
d_call: -; v_call: TRBV28; j_call: TRBJ1-4; clone_size: -; cdr3_nt: TGTGCCAGCAGCTTGGGGGGGGCAACTAATGAAAAACTGTTTTTT; cdr3_aa: CASSLGGATNEKLFF
d_call: TRBD1; v_call: TRBV7-2; j_call: TRBJ1-5; clone_size: -; cdr3_nt: TGTGCCAGCAGCTGGGCAGGGGGCAGTCAGCCCCAGCATTTT; cdr3_aa: CASSWAGGSQPQHF
d_call: -; v_call: TRBV7-2; j_call: TRBJ1-5; clone_size: few; cdr3_nt: TGTGCCAGCAGCTCGACAGGTCGCCAGCCCCAGCATTTT; cdr3_aa: CASSSTGRQPQHF
d_call: -; v_call: TRBV19; j_call: TRBJ1-1; clone_size: -; cdr3_nt: TGTGCCAGTAGTATTCACAAGGGCCTTATGAACACTGAAGCTTTCTTT; cdr3_aa: CASSIHKGLMNTEAFF
d_call: TRBD1; v_call: TRBV4-1; j_call: TRBJ1-5; clone_size: -; cdr3_nt: TGCGCCAGCAGCCAAGACCAGGGGGCCTTTCAGCCCCAGCATTTT; cdr3_aa: CASSQDQGAFQPQHF
d_call: -; v_call: TRBV28; j_call: TRBJ2-7; clone_size: few; cdr3_nt: TGTGCCAGCAGTTTATCTGGGTCTGACGAGCAGTACTTC; cdr3_aa: CASSLSGSDEQYF
d_call: TRBD2; v_call: TRBV29-1; j_call: TRBJ2-5; clone_size: -; cdr3_nt: TGCAGCGTGAGCGGGGGGCCGGGAGAGACCCAGTACTTC; cdr3_aa: CSVSGGPGETQYF
d_call: -; v_call: TRBV6-5; j_call: TRBJ1-2; clone_size: -; cdr3_nt: TGTGCCACCCGGGAGGTGGGGAGACGGGGGGATGGCTACACCTTC; cdr3_aa: CATREVGRRGDGYTF
d_call: TRBD2; v_call: TRBV27; j_call: TRBJ2-3; clone_size: -; cdr3_nt: TGTGCCAGCAGTGTGTTTTGGGGGGGGTCGGGAGATACGCAGTATTTT; cdr3_aa: CASSVFWGGSGDTQYF
d_call: TRBD1; v_call: TRBV4-3; j_call: TRBJ2-7; clone_size: -; cdr3_nt: TGCGCCAGCAGCCAGACAGGGGTGGGCGAGCAGTACTTC; cdr3_aa: CASSQTGVGEQYF
d_call: -; v_call: TRBV19; j_call: TRBJ1-5; clone_size: few; cdr3_nt: TGTGCCAGTAGTATGGGCCCAAGGACCCAGCATTTT; cdr3_aa: CASSMGPRTQHF
d_call: TRBD1; v_call: TRBV5-1; j_call: TRBJ2-2; clone_size: -; cdr3_nt: TGCGCCAGCAGCTTAGAGACAGGGGGTGGTGACACCGGGGAGCTGTTTTTT; cdr3_aa: CASSLETGGGDTGELFF